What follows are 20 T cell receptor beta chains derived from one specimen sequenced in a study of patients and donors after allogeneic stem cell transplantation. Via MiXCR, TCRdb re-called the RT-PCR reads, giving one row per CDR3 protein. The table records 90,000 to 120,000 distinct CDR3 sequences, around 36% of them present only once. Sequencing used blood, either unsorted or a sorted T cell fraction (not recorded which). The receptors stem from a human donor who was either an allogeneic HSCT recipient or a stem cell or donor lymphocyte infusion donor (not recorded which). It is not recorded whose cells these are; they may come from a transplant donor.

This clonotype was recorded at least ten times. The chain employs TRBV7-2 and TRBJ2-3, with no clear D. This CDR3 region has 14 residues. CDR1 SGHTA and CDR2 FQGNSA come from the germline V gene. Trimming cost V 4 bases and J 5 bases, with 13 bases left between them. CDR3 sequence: CASSSRTRGDTQYF. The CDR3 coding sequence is TGTGCCAGCAGCTCCCGGACCAGAGGAGATACGCAGTATTTT.

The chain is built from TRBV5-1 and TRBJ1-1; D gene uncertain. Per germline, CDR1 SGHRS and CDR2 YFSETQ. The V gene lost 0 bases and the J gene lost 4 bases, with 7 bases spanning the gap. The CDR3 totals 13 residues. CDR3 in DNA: TGCGCCAGCAGCTTGGGGGAGATCACTGAAGCTTTCTTT. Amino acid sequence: CASSLGEITEAFF.

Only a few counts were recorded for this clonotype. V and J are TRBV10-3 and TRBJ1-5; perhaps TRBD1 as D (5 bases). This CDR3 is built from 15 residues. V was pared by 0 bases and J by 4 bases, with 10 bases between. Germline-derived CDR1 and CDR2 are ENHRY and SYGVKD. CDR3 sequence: CAISESTVLNQPQHF. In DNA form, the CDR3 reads TGTGCCATCAGTGAGTCGACAGTACTTAATCAGCCCCAGCATTTT.

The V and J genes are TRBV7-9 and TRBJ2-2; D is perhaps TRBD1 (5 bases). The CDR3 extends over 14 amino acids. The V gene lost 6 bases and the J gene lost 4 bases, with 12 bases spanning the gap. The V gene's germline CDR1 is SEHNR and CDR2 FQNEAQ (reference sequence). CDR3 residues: CASSDGHPTGELFF. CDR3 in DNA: TGTGCCAGCAGTGATGGACACCCCACCGGGGAGCTGTTTTTT.

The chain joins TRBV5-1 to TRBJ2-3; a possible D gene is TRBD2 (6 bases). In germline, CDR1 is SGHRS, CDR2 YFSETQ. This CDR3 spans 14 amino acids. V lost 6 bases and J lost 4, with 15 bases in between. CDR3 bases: TGCGCCAGCACTCGACTAGATGAATCAGATACGCAGTATTTT. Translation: CASTRLDESDTQYF.

CDR3 DNA sequence: TGTGCCAGCAGTCCCCGACAGGGGAGGAATGAAAAACTGTTTTTT. Its translation is CASSPRQGRNEKLFF. V and J are TRBV12-3 or TRBV12-4 and TRBJ1-4; TRBD1 agrees at 8 bases. The CDR3 loop spans 15 amino acids. J lost 5 bases, V lost 5 bases, and 7 bases had no gene match.

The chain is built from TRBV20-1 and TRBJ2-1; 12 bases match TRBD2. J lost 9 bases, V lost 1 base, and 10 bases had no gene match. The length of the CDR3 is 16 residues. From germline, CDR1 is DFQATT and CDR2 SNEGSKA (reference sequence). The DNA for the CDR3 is TGCAGTGCTAGAGTTCCCGGACTAGCGGGAAAGATTGAGCAGTTCTTC. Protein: CSARVPGLAGKIEQFF.

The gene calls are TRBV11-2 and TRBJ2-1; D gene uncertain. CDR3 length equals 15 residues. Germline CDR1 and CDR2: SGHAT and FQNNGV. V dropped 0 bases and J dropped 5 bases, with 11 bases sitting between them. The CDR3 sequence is CASSLEWSANNEQFF. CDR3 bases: TGTGCCAGCAGCTTAGAATGGTCGGCTAACAATGAGCAGTTCTTC.

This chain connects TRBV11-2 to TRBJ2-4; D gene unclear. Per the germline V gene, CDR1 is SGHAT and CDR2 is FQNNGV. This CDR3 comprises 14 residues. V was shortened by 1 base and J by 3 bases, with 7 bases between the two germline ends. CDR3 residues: CASSLVLGKNIQYF. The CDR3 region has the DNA TGTGCCAGCAGCTTAGTACTCGGCAAAAACATTCAGTACTTC.

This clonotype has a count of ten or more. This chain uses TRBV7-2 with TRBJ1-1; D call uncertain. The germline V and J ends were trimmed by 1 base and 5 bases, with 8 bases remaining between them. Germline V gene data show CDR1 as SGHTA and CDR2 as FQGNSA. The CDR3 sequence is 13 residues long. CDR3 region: CASSLETRTEAFF. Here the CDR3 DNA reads TGTGCCAGCAGCTTAGAGACGAGAACTGAAGCTTTCTTT. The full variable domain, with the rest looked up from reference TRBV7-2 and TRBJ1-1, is GAGVSQSPSNKVTEKGKDVELRCDPISGHTALYWYRQSLGQGLEFLIYFQGNSAPDKSGLPSDRFSAERTGGSVSTLTIQRTQQEDSAVYLCASSLETRTEAFFGQGTRLTVV.

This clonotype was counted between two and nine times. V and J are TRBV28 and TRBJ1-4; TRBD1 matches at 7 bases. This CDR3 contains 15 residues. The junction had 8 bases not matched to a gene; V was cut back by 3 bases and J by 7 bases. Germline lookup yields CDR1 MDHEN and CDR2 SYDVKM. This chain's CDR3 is CASSFPTGISEKLFF. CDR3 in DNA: TGTGCCAGCAGTTTCCCGACAGGGATTAGTGAAAAACTGTTTTTT.

The CDR3 sequence is CSARFGTGFIFSSPNGYTF. CDR3 nucleotide sequence: TGCAGTGCTAGGTTCGGGACAGGGTTTATCTTTTCATCTCCAAATGGCTACACCTTC. The V gene is TRBV20-1, the J gene TRBJ1-2; 9 nucleotides line up with TRBD1. The CDR3 extends over 19 amino acids. V gave up 3 bases and J gave up 6 bases; unmatched junction bases: 23. CDR1 and CDR2 (germline): DFQATT, SNEGSKA (reference sequence).

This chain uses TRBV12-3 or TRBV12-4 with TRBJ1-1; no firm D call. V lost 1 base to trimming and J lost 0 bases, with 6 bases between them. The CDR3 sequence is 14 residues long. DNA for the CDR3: TGTGCCAGCAGTTTAGAGATTTTGAACACTGAAGCTTTCTTT. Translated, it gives CASSLEILNTEAFF.

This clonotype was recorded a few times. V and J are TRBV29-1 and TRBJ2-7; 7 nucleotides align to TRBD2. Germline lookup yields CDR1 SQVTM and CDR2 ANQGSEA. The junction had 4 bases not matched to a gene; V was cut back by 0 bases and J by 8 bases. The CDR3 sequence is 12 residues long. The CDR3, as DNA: TGCAGCGTTGAAGAGGGAGGGACCCAGCAGTACTTC. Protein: CSVEEGGTQQYF.

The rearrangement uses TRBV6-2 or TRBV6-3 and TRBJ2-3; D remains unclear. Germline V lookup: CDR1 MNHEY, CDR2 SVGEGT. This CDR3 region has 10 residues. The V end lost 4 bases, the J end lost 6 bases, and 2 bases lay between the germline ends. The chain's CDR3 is CASSSDTQYF. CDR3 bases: TGTGCCAGCAGTTCGGATACGCAGTATTTT.

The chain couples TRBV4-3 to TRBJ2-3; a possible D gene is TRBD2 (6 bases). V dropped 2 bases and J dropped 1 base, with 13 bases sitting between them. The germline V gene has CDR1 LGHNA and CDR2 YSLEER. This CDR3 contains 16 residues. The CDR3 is CASSQKSGGGTDTQYF. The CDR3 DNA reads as TGCGCCAGCAGCCAAAAAAGCGGAGGGGGCACAGATACGCAGTATTTT.

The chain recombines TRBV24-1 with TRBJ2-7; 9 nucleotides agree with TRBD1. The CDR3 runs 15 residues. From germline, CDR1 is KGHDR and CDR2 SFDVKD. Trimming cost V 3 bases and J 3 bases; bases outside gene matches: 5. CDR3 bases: TGTGCCACCAGTGATCCCGGGACAGGGCACTACGAGCAGTACTTC. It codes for CATSDPGTGHYEQYF.

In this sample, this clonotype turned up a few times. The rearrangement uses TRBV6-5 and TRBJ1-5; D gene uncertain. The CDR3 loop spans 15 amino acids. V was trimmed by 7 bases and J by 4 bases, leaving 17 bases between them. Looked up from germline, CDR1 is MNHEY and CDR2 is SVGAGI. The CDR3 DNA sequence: TGTGCCAGCAAATTGGAACGCGTTGGGAATCAGCCCCAGCATTTT. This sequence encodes CASKLERVGNQPQHF.

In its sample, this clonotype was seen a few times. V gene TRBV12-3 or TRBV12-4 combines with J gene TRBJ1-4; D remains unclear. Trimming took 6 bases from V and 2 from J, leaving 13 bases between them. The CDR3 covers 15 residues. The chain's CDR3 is CASSPGRTTNEKLFF. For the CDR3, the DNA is TGTGCCAGCAGCCCCGGACGGACGACTAATGAAAAACTGTTTTTT.

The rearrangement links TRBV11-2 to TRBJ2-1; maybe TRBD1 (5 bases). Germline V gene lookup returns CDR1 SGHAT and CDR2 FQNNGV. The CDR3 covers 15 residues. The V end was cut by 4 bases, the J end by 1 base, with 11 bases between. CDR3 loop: CASSSTAGSYNEQFF. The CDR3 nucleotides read TGTGCCAGCAGCTCCACGGCAGGGTCCTACAATGAGCAGTTCTTC.